The clone carrying this TCR beta chain was seen a few times. Primers used in a second PCR of roughly 6 to 11 cycles were a sample-barcoded 5' primer and a J-beta primer mix. TCRdb re-derived calls from the 5' RACE reads in MiXCR, one entry per CDR3 protein. In the table there are some 1 million distinct CDR3 sequences, around 45% of which are singletons. The data stem from a study of blood T cells in healthy people across ages. With V trimmed by 1 base and J by 3 bases, 5 bases remained unmatched. Per the germline V gene, CDR1 is LNHNV and CDR2 is YYDKDF (reference sequence). The CDR3 is 16 amino acids.

The sequenced sample consisted of blood. The sequence was collected from a woman aged 60-70 years in good health. The genes are TRBV15 and TRBJ2-1, with 8 bases fitting TRBD2. CDR3 nucleotides: TGTGCCACCAGCAGAGCGGCTAGCGGGTACTACAATGAGCAGTTCTTC. The encoded protein is CATSRAASGYYNEQFF.